Reported below is one TCR beta chain. This CDR3 has 14 amino acids. The V gene's germline CDR1 is MGHDK and CDR2 SYGVNS. V was trimmed by 1 base and J by 4 bases, leaving 10 bases between them. These data come from a study of blood T cell repertoires in COVID-19. Background on the study: Collection of acute and convalescent COVID-19 samples took place in the United States, Italy and Spain. The analysed material was cDNA or gDNA that came from T cells, B-cell-depleted T cells, or PBMCs.

In the authors' methods: Cell counts per sample came from amplifying reference gene primers. Method: immunoSEQ multiplex PCR; TCRdb's copy keeps in-frame clones and lacks some. The V and J calls and clone size are taken from that table; D and trimming were inferred from the DNA. The table lists about 100,000 clones, about 85% of them singletons. V gene TRBV25-1 combines with J gene TRBJ2-5; D not resolved. The receptor's source is a man aged 45-60 years with active or convalescent COVID-19. Sequenced sample: peripheral blood. DNA for the CDR3: TGTGCCAGCAGTGAATTGGAACTAAGAGAGACCCAGTACTTC. Encoded protein: CASSELELRETQYF. Full variable domain (rest looked up from reference TRBV25-1 and TRBJ2-5): EADIYQTPRYLVIGTGKKITLECSQTMGHDKMYWYQQDPGMELHLIHYSYGVNSTEKGDLSSESTVSRIRTEHFPLTLESARPSHTSQYLCASSELELRETQYFGPGTRLLVL.